Following are 12 T cell receptor beta chains from one sample sequenced in a study of graft-versus-host responses after intestinal transplantation. Produced via immunoSEQ multiplex PCR; TCRdb's table is partial and in-frame only. Among about 100,000 clones, around 90% were seen once, and the ten largest hold 15% to 20%. The sequences come from PBMCs, collected roughly 68 weeks after intestinal transplant. The receptors were sampled from a human patient who received an intestinal transplant, so some T cells may come from the graft donor.

This chain connects TRBV9 to TRBJ1-2; the D is unclear. Germline V gives CDR1 SGDLS, CDR2 YYNGEE. V was pared by 3 bases and J by 6 bases, with 12 bases between. The CDR3 runs to 13 residues. The CDR3 loop reads CASSATRGDGYTF. In DNA form, the CDR3 reads TGTGCCAGCAGCGCAACCCGAGGAGATGGCTACACCTTC.

This clone came up once. This chain links TRBV21-1 with TRBJ1-5; the DNA was not used to check the table's D call, TRBD1. TRBV21-1 is recorded as a pseudogene. This CDR3 contains 15 residues. This CDR3 reads CASSKVTGGNQPQHF. The DNA for the CDR3 is TGTGCCAGCAGCAAAGTCACAGGGGGCAATCAGCCCCAGCATTTT.

The J gene is TRBJ2-3, the V gene TRBV1; the table's D call, TRBD2, was not checked against the DNA. TRBV1 corresponds to a pseudogene. The CDR3 totals 19 residues. The CDR3 reads CTSIAFYSGGGPSTDTQYF. DNA for the CDR3: TGCACCAGCATCGCCTTCTATAGCGGGGGTGGACCTAGCACAGATACGCAGTATTTT.

This clone turned up a few times. The chain employs TRBV2 and TRBJ1-5, with 7 bases lining up with TRBD1. The CDR3 has 15 residues. The V gene's germline CDR1 is SNHLY and CDR2 FYNNEI. The junction had 6 bases not matched to a gene; V was cut back by 7 bases and J by 0 bases. DNA of the CDR3: TGTGCCAGCACCGTGACAGGGACTAGCAATCAGCCCCAGCATTTT. The encoded protein is CASTVTGTSNQPQHF.

V and J are TRBV15 and TRBJ1-4, with D hard to call. CDR1 is LNHNV and CDR2 is YYDKDF in the germline V gene (reference sequence). The length of the CDR3 is 17 residues. Trimming took off 0 bases at V and 8 bases at J, with 19 bases between the two ends. CDR3 sequence: CATSREWYYQAGEKLFF. The CDR3 nucleotides are TGTGCCACCAGCAGAGAGTGGTACTACCAGGCAGGCGAAAAACTGTTTTTT.

The chain is built from TRBV2 and TRBJ1-5; 7 positions match TRBD1. Germline CDR1 is SNHLY and CDR2 is FYNNEI. V gave up 6 bases and J gave up 3 bases; unmatched junction bases: 8. This CDR3 is 15 amino acids long. This CDR3 reads CASSAMGQYNQPQHF. As DNA, the CDR3 is TGTGCCAGCAGCGCGATGGGACAGTACAATCAGCCCCAGCATTTT.

This rearrangement joins TRBV29-1 to TRBJ2-6; maybe TRBD2 (5 bases). Trimming pared 5 bases from V and 0 bases from J, leaving 11 bases between. The germline CDR1 and CDR2 sequences are SQVTM and ANQGSEA. The length of the CDR3 is 15 residues. The CDR3 DNA is TGCAGCGTTCACCGGACTGTCTCTGGGGCCAACGTCCTGACTTTC. Its translation: CSVHRTVSGANVLTF.

The table lists this clone with a count of one. The chain is built from TRBV4-1 and TRBJ2-3, with 10 bases matching TRBD2. Per germline, CDR1 MGHRA and CDR2 YSYEKL. V lost 0 bases, J lost 6 bases, and 12 bases stayed unmatched. The CDR3 loop spans 18 amino acids. The DNA for the CDR3 is TGCGCCAGCAGCCAAGAGAGGCAAGCGGGGGGGCTGTGGGATACGCAGTATTTT. Protein: CASSQERQAGGLWDTQYF.

This clone was counted a few times. The CDR3 loop is CASSPGTESHEQYF. The CDR3 bases are TGTGCCAGCAGCCCCGGGACAGAAAGCCACGAGCAGTACTTC. The rearrangement links TRBV6-4 to TRBJ2-7, with 7 bases lining up with TRBD1. V gave up 6 bases and J gave up 5 bases; unmatched junction bases: 10. The V gene's germline CDR1 is MRHNA and CDR2 SNTAGT. The CDR3 runs to 14 residues.

This clone appeared a single time. This chain links TRBV6-1 with TRBJ2-7; 9 bases align to TRBD1. CDR3 length: 13 residues. V shed 6 bases and J 7 bases; nucleotides not matched to a gene: 7. Germline V lookup: CDR1 MNHNS, CDR2 SASEGT. CDR3 residues: CASRTGGLNEQYF. The CDR3 DNA follows: TGTGCCAGCAGAACAGGGGGCCTAAATGAGCAGTACTTC.

This clone is a singleton in its sample. The rearrangement uses TRBV13 and TRBJ2-3; 8 bases are shared with TRBD1. The J segment lost 0 bases and the V segment lost 5 bases, leaving 4 bases of the junction unmatched. This CDR3 spans 15 amino acids. Germline CDR1 and CDR2: PRHDT and FYEKMQ (reference sequence). Here the CDR3 reads CASSGDRISTDTQYF. CDR3 nucleotides: TGTGCCAGCAGCGGGGACAGGATTAGCACAGATACGCAGTATTTT.

About this clone: One end of the junction fails to match germline, which may point to a read error. The genes are TRBV7-7 and TRBJ2-7; 9 bases are shared with TRBD1. The CDR3 has 15 residues. The germline gives CDR1 SSHAT, CDR2 FNYEAQ (reference sequence). CDR3 loop: CASSLGWGQGVEQYF. In nucleotides, the CDR3 is TGTGCTAGCAGCTTAGGTTGGGGACAGGGTGTCGAGCAGTACTTC.